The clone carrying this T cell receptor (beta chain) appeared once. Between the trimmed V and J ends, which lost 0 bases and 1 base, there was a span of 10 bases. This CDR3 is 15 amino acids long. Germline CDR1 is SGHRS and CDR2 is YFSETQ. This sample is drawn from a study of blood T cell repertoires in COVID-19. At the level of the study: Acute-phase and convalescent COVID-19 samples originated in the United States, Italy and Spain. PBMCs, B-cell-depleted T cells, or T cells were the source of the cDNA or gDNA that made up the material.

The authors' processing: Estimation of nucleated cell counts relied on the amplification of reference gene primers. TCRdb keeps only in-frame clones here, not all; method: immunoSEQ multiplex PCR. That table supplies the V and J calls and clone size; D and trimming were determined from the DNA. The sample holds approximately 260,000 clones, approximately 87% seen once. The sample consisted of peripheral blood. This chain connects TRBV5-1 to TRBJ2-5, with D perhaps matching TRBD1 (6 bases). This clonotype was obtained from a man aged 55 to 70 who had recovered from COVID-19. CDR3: CASSLGQVVQETQYF. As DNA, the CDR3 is TGCGCCAGCAGCTTGGGACAGGTAGTCCAAGAGACCCAGTACTTC.